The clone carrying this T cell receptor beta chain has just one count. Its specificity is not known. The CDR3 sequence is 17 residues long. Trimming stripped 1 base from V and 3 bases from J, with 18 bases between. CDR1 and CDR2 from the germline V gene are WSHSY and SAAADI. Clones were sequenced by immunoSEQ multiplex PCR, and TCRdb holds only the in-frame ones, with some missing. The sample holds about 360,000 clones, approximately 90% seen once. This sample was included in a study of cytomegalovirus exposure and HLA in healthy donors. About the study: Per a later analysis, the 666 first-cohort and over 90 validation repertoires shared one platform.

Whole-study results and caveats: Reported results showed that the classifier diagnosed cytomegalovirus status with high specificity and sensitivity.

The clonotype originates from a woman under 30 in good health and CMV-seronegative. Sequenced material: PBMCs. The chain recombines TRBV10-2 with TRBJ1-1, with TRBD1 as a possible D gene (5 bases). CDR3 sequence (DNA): TGCGCCAGCAGTGAGTTAAAAGGGGTTAGTGGGGACACTGAAGCTTTCTTT. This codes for CASSELKGVSGDTEAFF.